The clone carrying this TCR beta chain was seen many times. The data were obtained in a study of CD8+CD57+ T cells in acquired aplastic anemia. For the study at large: Quantities of DNA derived from sorted CD4+ and CD8+ cells averaged around 3 ug.

For CDR3 and TCR beta VDJ profiling, genomic DNA was the template used. MiXCR, run by TCRdb on the reads, gives a single entry per CDR3 protein. In the table there are 400,000 to 450,000 distinct CDR3 sequences, 65% to 80% of which are singletons. The CDR3 is 15 residues long. The V and J ends lost 4 bases and 1 base, in that order; junction bases with no gene match: 0. The sequenced sample consisted of sorted CD4+, CD8+, or CD8+CD57+ T cells (not recorded which) from PBMCs. The genes are TRBV12-3 or TRBV12-4 and TRBJ2-3, with 12 bases that match TRBD2. The sequence came from a human donor in good health, serving as a control. Here the CDR3 reads CASSWTSGGTDTQYF. Here the CDR3 DNA reads TGTGCCAGCAGTTGGACTAGCGGGGGCACAGATACGCAGTATTTT.